A selection of T cell receptor beta chains follows, all from one sample in a study of PD-1 blockade in classical Hodgkin lymphoma. Profiling relied on immunoSEQ multiplex PCR, and the TCRdb table lists in-frame clones only, not all of them. The sample gives roughly 20,000 clones, approximately 77% of which show up once; approximately 2% is in the top ten. This specimen consisted of CD4+ T cells from blood, obtained before the fourth cycle of nivolumab. The receptors stem from a human donor with classical Hodgkin lymphoma. Each CDR3 is given with its conserved first and last residue.

v_call	j_call	cdr3_aa
TRBV7-9	TRBJ2-7	CASSLGQGRYEQYF
TRBV7-9	TRBJ2-4	CASSLAVGASLRKNIQYF
TRBV13	TRBJ2-3	CASSYLAGGDYTDTQYF
TRBV9	TRBJ2-5	CASSVVERWGSGGPQETQYF
TRBV30	TRBJ1-6	CAWSPGGLRLKSSYNSPLHF
TRBV7-6	TRBJ1-1	CASSPGTDLNTEAFF
TRBV2	TRBJ1-2	CASDRVNYGYTF
TRBV9	TRBJ2-2	CASSVVTGWDTGELFF
TRBV5-1	TRBJ2-3	CASSLVGRRDTQYF
TRBV20-1	TRBJ1-1	CSAAPYSEAFF
TRBV4-3	TRBJ2-2	CASSQTGQGWGELFF
TRBV6-5	TRBJ2-2	CASKSRRNTGELFF